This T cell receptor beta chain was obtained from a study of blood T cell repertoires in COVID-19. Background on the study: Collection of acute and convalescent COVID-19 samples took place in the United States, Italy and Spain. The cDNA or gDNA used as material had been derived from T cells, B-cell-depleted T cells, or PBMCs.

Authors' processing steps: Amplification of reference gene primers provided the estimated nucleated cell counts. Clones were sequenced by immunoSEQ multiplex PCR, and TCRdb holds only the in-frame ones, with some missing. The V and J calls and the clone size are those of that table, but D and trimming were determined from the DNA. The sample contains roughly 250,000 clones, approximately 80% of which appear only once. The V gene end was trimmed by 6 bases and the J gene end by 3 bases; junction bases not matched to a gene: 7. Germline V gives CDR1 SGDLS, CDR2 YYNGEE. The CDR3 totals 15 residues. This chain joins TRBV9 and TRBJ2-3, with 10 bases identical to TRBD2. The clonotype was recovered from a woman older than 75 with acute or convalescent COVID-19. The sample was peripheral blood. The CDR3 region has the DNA TGTGCCAGCACTAGCGGGGGAGGTGGAACAGATACGCAGTATTTT. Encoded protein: CASTSGGGGTDTQYF.